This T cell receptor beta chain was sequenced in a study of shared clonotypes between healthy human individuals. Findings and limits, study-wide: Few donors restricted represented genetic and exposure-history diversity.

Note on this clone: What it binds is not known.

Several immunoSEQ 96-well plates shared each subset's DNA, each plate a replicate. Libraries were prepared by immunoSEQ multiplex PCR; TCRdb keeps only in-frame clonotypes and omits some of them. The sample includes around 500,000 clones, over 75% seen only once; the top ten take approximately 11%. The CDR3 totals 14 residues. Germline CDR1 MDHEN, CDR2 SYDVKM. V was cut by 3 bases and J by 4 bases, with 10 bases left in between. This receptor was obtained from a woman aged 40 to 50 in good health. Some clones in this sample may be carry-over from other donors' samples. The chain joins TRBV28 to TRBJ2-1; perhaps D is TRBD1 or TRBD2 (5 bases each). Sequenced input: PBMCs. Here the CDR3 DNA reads TGTGCCAGCAGTTTGAGGGGCAAGTACAATGAGCAGTTCTTC. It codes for CASSLRGKYNEQFF.